This T cell receptor beta chain was sequenced during a study of blood T cell repertoires in COVID-19. The germline gives CDR1 SQVTM, CDR2 ANQGSEA. CDR3 length equals 12 residues. V was trimmed by 7 bases and J by 1 base, leaving 9 bases between them. Libraries were prepared by immunoSEQ multiplex PCR; TCRdb keeps only in-frame clonotypes and omits some of them. This sample has fewer than 350,000 clones, with around 85% found just once. Cohorts were based on clinical histories the participants reported. The origin of this receptor is a woman in her 40s who had recovered from COVID-19. The sequencing input was PBMCs or T cells enriched from blood (not recorded which). The V call is TRBV29-1, the J call TRBJ2-3, with unresolved D. This CDR3 reads CSASSRTDTQYF. The DNA for the CDR3 is TGCAGCGCCTCGAGTCGCACAGATACGCAGTATTTT.